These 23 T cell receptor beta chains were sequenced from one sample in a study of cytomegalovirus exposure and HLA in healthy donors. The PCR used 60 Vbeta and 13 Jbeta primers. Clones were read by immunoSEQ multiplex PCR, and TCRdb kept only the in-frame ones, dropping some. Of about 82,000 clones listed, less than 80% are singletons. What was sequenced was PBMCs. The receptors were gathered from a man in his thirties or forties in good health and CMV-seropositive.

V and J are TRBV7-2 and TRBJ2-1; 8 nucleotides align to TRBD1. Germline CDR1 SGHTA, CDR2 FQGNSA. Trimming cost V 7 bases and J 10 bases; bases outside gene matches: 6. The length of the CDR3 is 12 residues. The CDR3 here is CASTTRDREQFF. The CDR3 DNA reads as TGTGCCAGCACCACCCGGGACAGGGAGCAGTTCTTC.

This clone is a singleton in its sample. The CDR3 region is CASSYGGTETQYF. CDR3 coding DNA: TGTGCCAGCAGTTACGGAGGGACGGAGACCCAGTACTTC. The V gene is TRBV6-5, the J gene TRBJ2-5; possible D gene TRBD2, 6 bases. The V end was cut by 2 bases, the J end by 5 bases, with 9 bases between. CDR1 is MNHEY, CDR2 SVGAGI, per germline. CDR3 length equals 13 residues.

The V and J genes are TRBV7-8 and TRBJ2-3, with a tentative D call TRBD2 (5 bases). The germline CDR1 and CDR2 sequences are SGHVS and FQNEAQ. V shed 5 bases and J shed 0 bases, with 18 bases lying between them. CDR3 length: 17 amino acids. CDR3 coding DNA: TGTGCCAGCAGCCCACGACGCGGGCTATCTAGCACAGATACGCAGTATTTT. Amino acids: CASSPRRGLSSTDTQYF.

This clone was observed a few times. The CDR3 bases are TGTGCCAGCAGTGAATACAGGGGGCTGGAGACCCAGTACTTC. This translates into CASSEYRGLETQYF. The chain is built from TRBV6-1 and TRBJ2-5; 9 bases fit TRBD1. The germline CDR1 and CDR2 sequences are MNHNS and SASEGT. The ends lost 2 bases at V and 5 bases at J; junction bases unmatched: 3. This CDR3 region has 14 residues.

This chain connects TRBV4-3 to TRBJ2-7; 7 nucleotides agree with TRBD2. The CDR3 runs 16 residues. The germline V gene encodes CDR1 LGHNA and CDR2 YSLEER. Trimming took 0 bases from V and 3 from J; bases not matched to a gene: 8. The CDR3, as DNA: TGCGCCAGCAGCCAAGAGAGGTCCCTAGCGGTCTACGAGCAGTACTTC. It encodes CASSQERSLAVYEQYF.

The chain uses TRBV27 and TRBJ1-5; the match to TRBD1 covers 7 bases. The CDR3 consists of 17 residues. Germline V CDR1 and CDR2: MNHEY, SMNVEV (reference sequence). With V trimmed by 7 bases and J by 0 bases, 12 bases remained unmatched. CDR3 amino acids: CASKPQRDSYSNQPQHF. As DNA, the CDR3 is TGTGCCAGCAAACCCCAACGGGACAGCTATAGCAATCAGCCCCAGCATTTT.

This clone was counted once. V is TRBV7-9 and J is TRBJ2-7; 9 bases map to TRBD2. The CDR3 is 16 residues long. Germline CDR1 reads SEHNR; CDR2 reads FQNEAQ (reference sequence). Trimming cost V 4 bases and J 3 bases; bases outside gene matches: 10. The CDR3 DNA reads TGTGCCAGCAGCTCACTTACCGGGACTAGCAGCTACGAGCAGTACTTC. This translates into CASSSLTGTSSYEQYF.

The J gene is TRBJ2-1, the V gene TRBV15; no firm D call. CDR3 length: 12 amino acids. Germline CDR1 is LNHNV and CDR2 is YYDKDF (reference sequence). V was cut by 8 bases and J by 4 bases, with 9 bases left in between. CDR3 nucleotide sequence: TGTGCCACCGGCACAGTTTACAATGAGCAGTTCTTC. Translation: CATGTVYNEQFF.

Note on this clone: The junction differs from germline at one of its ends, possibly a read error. The CDR3 spells CTSSQDPSGSYEQYF. DNA for the CDR3: TGTACCAGCAGCCAAGATCCTAGCGGGAGTTACGAGCAGTACTTC. The chain couples TRBV4-2 to TRBJ2-7; 10 bases match TRBD2. CDR3 length equals 15 residues. Germline assignment: CDR1 LGHNA and CDR2 YNFKEQ.

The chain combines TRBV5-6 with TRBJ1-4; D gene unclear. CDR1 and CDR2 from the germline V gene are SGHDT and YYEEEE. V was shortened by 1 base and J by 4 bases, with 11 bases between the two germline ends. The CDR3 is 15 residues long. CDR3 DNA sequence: TGTGCCAGCAGCTTGAATCTGGGCCGTAATGAAAAACTGTTTTTT. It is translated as CASSLNLGRNEKLFF.

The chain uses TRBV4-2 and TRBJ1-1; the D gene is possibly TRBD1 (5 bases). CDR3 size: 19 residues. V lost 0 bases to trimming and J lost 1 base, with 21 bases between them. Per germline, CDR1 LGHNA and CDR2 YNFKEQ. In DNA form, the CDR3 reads TGTGCCAGCAGCCAAGAATTCAGGTCCCTGGGGCAGGCGAACACTGAAGCTTTCTTT. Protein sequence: CASSQEFRSLGQANTEAFF.

The DNA for the CDR3 is TGTGCCAGCAGCTTAACGGGCAACCGGGGGACTGAAGCTTTCTTT. It is translated as CASSLTGNRGTEAFF. The chain links TRBV7-3 to TRBJ1-1; possible D gene TRBD1, 5 bases. CDR1 is SGHTA, CDR2 FQGTGA, per germline. This CDR3 contains 15 residues. Trimming pared 0 bases from V and 5 bases from J, leaving 13 bases between.

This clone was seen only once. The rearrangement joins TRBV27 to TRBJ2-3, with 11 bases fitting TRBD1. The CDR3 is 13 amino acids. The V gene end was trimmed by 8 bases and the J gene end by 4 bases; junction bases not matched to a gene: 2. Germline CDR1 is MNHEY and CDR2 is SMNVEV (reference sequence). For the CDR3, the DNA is TGTGCCAGCTTGGGACAGGGGGCAGATACGCAGTATTTT. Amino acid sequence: CASLGQGADTQYF.

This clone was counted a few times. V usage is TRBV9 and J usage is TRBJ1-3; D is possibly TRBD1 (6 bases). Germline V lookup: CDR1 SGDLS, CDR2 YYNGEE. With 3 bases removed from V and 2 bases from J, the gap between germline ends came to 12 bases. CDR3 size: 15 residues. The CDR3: CASSAPQGAGNTIYF. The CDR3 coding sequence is TGTGCCAGCAGCGCACCACAGGGAGCTGGAAACACCATATATTTT.

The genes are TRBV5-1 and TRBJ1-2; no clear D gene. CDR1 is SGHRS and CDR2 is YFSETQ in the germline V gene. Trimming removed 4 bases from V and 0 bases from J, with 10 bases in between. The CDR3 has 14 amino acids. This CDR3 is CASSPERPNYGYTF. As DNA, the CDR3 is TGCGCCAGCAGCCCGGAGAGGCCTAACTATGGCTACACCTTC.

This chain's CDR3 is CASSFYREETQYF. CDR3 DNA: TGTGCCAGCAGTTTTTACAGGGAAGAGACCCAGTACTTC. The chain carries TRBV27 and TRBJ2-5; D perhaps matches TRBD1 (6 bases). CDR3 length: 13 residues. The germline gives CDR1 MNHEY, CDR2 SMNVEV (reference sequence). Trimming removed 3 bases from V and 3 bases from J, with 8 bases in between.

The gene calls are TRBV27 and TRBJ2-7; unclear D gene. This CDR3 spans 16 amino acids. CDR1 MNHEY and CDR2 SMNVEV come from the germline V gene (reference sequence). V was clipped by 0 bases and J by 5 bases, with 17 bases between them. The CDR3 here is CASSLSPSAAVNEQYF. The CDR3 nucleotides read TGTGCCAGCAGTTTATCACCCTCGGCCGCGGTTAACGAGCAGTACTTC.

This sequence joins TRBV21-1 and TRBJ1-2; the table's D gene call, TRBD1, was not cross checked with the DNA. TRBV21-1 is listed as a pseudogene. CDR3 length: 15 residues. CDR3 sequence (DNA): TGTGCCAGCAGGCGGACCCCTGGGACAGAATATGGCTACACCTTC. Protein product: CASRRTPGTEYGYTF.

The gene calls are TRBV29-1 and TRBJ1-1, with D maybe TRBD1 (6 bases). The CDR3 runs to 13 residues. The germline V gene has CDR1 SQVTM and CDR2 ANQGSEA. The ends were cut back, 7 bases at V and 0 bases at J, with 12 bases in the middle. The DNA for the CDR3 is TGCAGCGCAGGGGAAGTAGTGAACACTGAAGCTTTCTTT. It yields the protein CSAGEVVNTEAFF.

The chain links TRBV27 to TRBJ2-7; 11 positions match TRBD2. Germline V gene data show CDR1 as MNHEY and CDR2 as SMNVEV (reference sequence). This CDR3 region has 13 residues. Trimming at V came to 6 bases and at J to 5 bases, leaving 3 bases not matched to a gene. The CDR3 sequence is CASRLAGGDEQYF. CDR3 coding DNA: TGTGCCAGCAGGTTAGCGGGAGGGGACGAGCAGTACTTC.

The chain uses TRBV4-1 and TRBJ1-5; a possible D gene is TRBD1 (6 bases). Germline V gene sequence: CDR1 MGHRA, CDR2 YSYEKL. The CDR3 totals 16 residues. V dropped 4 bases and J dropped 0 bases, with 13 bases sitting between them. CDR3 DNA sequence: TGCGCCAGCAGCCTGTCCGGGACACTTAGCAATCAGCCCCAGCATTTT. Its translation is CASSLSGTLSNQPQHF.

Here the CDR3 reads CASRRGLAGNIQYF. In DNA form, the CDR3 reads TGTGCCAGCAGAAGAGGACTAGCGGGAAACATTCAGTACTTC. This chain uses TRBV6-5 with TRBJ2-4, with 11 bases lining up with TRBD2. Germline V CDR1 and CDR2: MNHEY, SVGAGI. There are 14 residues in the CDR3. V shed 6 bases and J 6 bases; nucleotides not matched to a gene: 4.

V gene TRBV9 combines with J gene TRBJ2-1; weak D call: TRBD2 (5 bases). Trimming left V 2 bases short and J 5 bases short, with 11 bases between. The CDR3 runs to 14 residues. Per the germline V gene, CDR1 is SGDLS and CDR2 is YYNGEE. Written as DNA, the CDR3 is TGTGCCAGCAGCGTCGTTTGGCGGGACAATGAGCAGTTCTTC. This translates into CASSVVWRDNEQFF.